Presented here are 2 T cell receptor beta chains from one specimen sequenced in a study of T cell responses to AZD1222 COVID-19 vaccine. The protocol was immunoSEQ multiplex PCR, while the TCRdb copy is restricted to in-frame clones and leaves out a portion. The sample lists about 100,000 clones, approximately 90% occurring once. This material consisted of peripheral blood, taken on day 0 of MenACWY control vaccination. The receptor set was obtained from an adult in good health.

The chain joins TRBV7-2 to TRBJ1-5, with D maybe TRBD1 (5 bases). V gave up 2 bases and J gave up 5 bases, with 10 bases separating them. The CDR3 has 14 residues. Per the germline V gene, CDR1 is SGHTA and CDR2 is FQGNSA. The CDR3 DNA is TGTGCCAGCAGCTTAACGGGGCCGGATCAGCCCCAGCATTTT. It yields the protein CASSLTGPDQPQHF.

The CDR3 DNA reads TGTGCCAGCAGCGTGGGACAGCCCTCCTACAATGAGCAGTTCTTC. The encoded protein is CASSVGQPSYNEQFF. The rearrangement links TRBV11-2 to TRBJ2-1, with TRBD1 matching over 7 bases. V shed 5 bases, J shed 0 bases, and the junction held 4 bases outside the gene matches. This CDR3 spans 15 amino acids. Germline-derived CDR1 and CDR2 are SGHAT and FQNNGV.